This T cell receptor (beta chain) is drawn from a study of T cells in Graves' hyperthyroidism and ophthalmopathy. The trim removed 7 bases at V and 1 base at J, leaving 6 bases unmatched. Germline lookup yields CDR1 SQVTM and CDR2 ANQGSEA. The CDR3 is 16 amino acids. It was considered stable Graves' hyperthyroidism when ophthalmopathy did not progress within 18 months. To note about this clonotype: The antigen is undetermined.

Study conclusions and caveats: The model's output predicted ophthalmopathy at a median of 6.5 months prior to onset.

Template material for amplifying TCR beta CDR3 regions consisted of RNA transcripts. TCR CDR3 underwent first-round RT-PCR with the HTBI primer set. MiXCR was run by TCRdb on the multiplex PCR reads, yielding one entry per CDR3 protein. The sample records more than 600,000 distinct CDR3 sequences, 15% to 20% being singletons. The chain links TRBV29-1 to TRBJ2-2, with 13 bases identical to TRBD2. The sequencing input was blood. The source is a man younger than 35 with Graves' hyperthyroidism. Here the CDR3 reads CSARLAGGGNTGELFF. CDR3 coding DNA: TGCAGCGCCCGACTAGCGGGAGGTGGGAACACCGGGGAGCTGTTTTTT.